The rows below give T cell receptor beta chains drawn from one sample of a study of a mutant IDH1 vaccine in newly diagnosed glioma. The table came from immunoSEQ multiplex PCR; TCRdb's copy has only in-frame clones and leaves some out. The sample gives approximately 25,000 clones, roughly 82% of which show up once; about 3.8% is in the top ten. What these receptors recognize is not known. The source was PBMCs, collected from a glioma patient whose treatment included an IDH1 peptide vaccine. These receptors originate from a man aged 40-49 years with glioma. Some clones in this sample may be carry-over from other donors' samples. Both conserved end residues are part of each CDR3. D genes are given only for firm matches. Some rows have no size entry. The others give once, few or many, or a class for an expanded clone.

>TRBJ2-6|NA|NA|TRBV21-1
CASSKEARDRGPSGANVLTF
TGTGCCAGCAGCAAAGAGGCTCGGGACAGGGGCCCCTCTGGGGCCAACGTCCTGACTTTC
>TRBJ2-3|NA|NA|TRBV5-4
CASSGLGDTQYF
TGTGCCAGCAGCGGCCTGGGGGATACGCAGTATTTT
>TRBJ2-7|TRBD1|NA|TRBV7-8
CASSFRQGLKIYEQYF
TGTGCCAGCAGCTTCCGACAGGGCTTAAAGATCTACGAGCAGTACTTC
>TRBJ2-7|TRBD1|NA|TRBV29-1
CSVVGMGQGDYEQYF
TGCAGCGTTGTGGGGATGGGACAGGGAGACTACGAGCAGTACTTC
>TRBJ2-5|TRBD1|NA|TRBV27
CASSKGQGGQETQYF
TGTGCCAGCAGCAAGGGACAGGGAGGCCAAGAGACCCAGTACTTC
>TRBJ2-3|TRBD2|NA|TRBV4-3
CASSQGSGGANTDTQYF
TGCGCCAGCAGCCAAGGTAGCGGGGGGGCCAACACAGATACGCAGTATTTT
>TRBJ2-2|TRBD2|NA|TRBV5-5
CASSLSGGSTGELFF
TGTGCCAGCAGCTTATCGGGGGGTTCCACCGGGGAGCTGTTTTTT
>TRBJ2-2|TRBD1|NA|TRBV7-8
CASRPGQGVYANTGELFF
TGTGCCAGCCGTCCGGGACAGGGGGTTTACGCGAACACCGGGGAGCTGTTTTTT
>TRBJ2-7|TRBD1|NA|TRBV2
CASRSGTGNSYEQYF
TGTGCCAGCAGGTCCGGGACAGGGAACTCCTACGAGCAGTACTTC
>TRBJ1-1|NA|NA|TRBV15
CATRLRGGTEAFF
TGTGCCACCAGGTTACGGGGGGGGACTGAAGCTTTCTTT
>TRBJ2-3|TRBD2|NA|TRBV14
CASRRASGDTQYF
TGTGCCAGCAGGAGGGCTAGCGGAGATACGCAGTATTTT
>TRBJ1-2|NA|NA|TRBV6-5
CASSYAGYGYTF
TGTGCCAGCAGTTACGCCGGGTATGGCTACACCTTC
>TRBJ2-5|NA|NA|TRBV4-1
CASSQVSGPQETQYF
TGCGCCAGCAGCCAAGTGAGTGGGCCCCAAGAGACCCAGTACTTC
>TRBJ1-2|NA|NA|TRBV19
CASSTQLGRSGGYTF
TGTGCCAGTAGTACCCAATTGGGGAGGTCCGGGGGCTACACCTTC
>TRBJ2-3|TRBD2|NA|TRBV18
CASSRTSGGPDTQYF
TGTGCCAGCTCAAGGACTAGCGGGGGGCCAGATACGCAGTATTTT
>TRBJ1-1|NA|NA|TRBV4-1
CASSQDSGLGNTEAFF
TGCGCCAGCAGCCAAGACTCAGGGTTGGGGAACACTGAAGCTTTCTTT
>TRBJ2-1|TRBD1|NA|TRBV18
CASGQGSSYNEQFF
TGTGCCAGCGGACAGGGTAGCTCCTACAATGAGCAGTTCTTC
>TRBJ1-2|NA|few|TRBV29-1
CSVEPGSYGYTF
TGCAGCGTTGAACCAGGGAGTTATGGCTACACCTTC
>TRBJ2-7|NA|NA|TRBV27
CASSLLEMGDEQYF
TGTGCCAGCAGTTTGTTGGAGATGGGCGACGAGCAGTACTTC
>TRBJ1-1|NA|few|TRBV15
CATSRSRRNTEAFF
TGTGCCACCAGCAGATCCAGGAGGAACACTGAAGCTTTCTTT
>TRBJ1-1|NA|NA|TRBV5-4
CASSAPKEGNTEAFF
TGTGCCAGCAGCGCTCCGAAGGAAGGGAACACTGAAGCTTTCTTT
>TRBJ1-2|NA|NA|TRBV7-2
CASNGRAAPPNYGYTF
TGTGCCAGCAATGGACGGGCCGCCCCTCCTAACTATGGCTACACCTTC
>TRBJ1-2|NA|NA|TRBV30
CAWSPGPEADGYTF
TGTGCCTGGAGTCCCGGGCCCGAGGCTGATGGCTACACCTTC
>TRBJ1-1|NA|large|TRBV2
CASMGEASIRVAFF
TGTGCCAGCATGGGGGAAGCCTCGATTCGGGTAGCTTTCTTT
>TRBJ2-6|NA|NA|TRBV5-4
CASIAGNSGANVLTF
TGTGCCAGCATCGCAGGCAACTCTGGGGCCAACGTCCTGACTTTC
>TRBJ2-6|NA|NA|TRBV6-5
CASSSTGVGANVLTF
TGTGCCAGCAGTTCAACGGGGGTAGGGGCCAACGTCCTGACTTTC